These 10 T cell receptor beta chains were sequenced from one sample in a study of cytomegalovirus exposure and HLA in healthy donors. Use of 60 Vbeta and 13 Jbeta primers characterized the PCR. Sequencing used immunoSEQ multiplex PCR; TCRdb keeps in-frame clones, though not all of them. This table has under 200,000 clones, about three quarters appearing once. Sequencing was carried out using PBMCs. These receptors all come from a woman aged 40 to 55 in good health and CMV-seropositive.

This rearrangement joins TRBV18 to TRBJ2-1; D might be TRBD1 (6 bases). The V gene's germline CDR1 is KGHSH and CDR2 LQKENI. V lost 0 bases, J lost 7 bases, and 19 bases lay in between. This CDR3 is built from 17 residues. The CDR3 DNA reads as TGTGCCAGCTCACCACCGGGCAGGGGCACTAATTGGAATGAGCAGTTCTTC. Translation gives CASSPPGRGTNWNEQFF.

J is TRBJ2-3 and V is TRBV12-5, with a weak D call TRBD2 (6 bases). The ends were cut back, 7 bases at V and 5 bases at J, with 19 bases in the middle. This CDR3 is 15 amino acids long. Germline values: CDR1 LGHNT, CDR2 FRNRAP. The CDR3, as DNA: TGTGCTAGTGCGGGGCCGGGCAGGGAGGTAGATACGCAGTATTTT. As protein: CASAGPGREVDTQYF.

The J gene is TRBJ2-7, the V gene TRBV4-2, with a tentative D call TRBD2 (6 bases). V was shortened by 0 bases and J by 6 bases, with 18 bases between the two germline ends. Germline lookup yields CDR1 LGHNA and CDR2 YNFKEQ. This CDR3 has 16 residues. In DNA, the CDR3 is TGTGCCAGCAGCCAAGACGGCCGGGGAGGATTCAGCGAGCAGTACTTC. Protein sequence: CASSQDGRGGFSEQYF.

This clone has just a few counts. The V and J genes are TRBV5-4 and TRBJ2-4, with D possibly being TRBD1 (7 bases). Trimming cost V 5 bases and J 7 bases, with 13 bases left between them. The CDR3 consists of 13 residues. Germline CDR1 SGHNT, CDR2 YYREEE (reference sequence). The CDR3 DNA reads TGTGCCAGCAGTTGGGCAGGGGGGAACATTCAGTACTTC. Translated, it gives CASSWAGGNIQYF.

The V and J genes are TRBV12-5 and TRBJ2-3; a weak D match, TRBD2 (7 bases). Trimming pared 0 bases from V and 14 bases from J, leaving 15 bases between. CDR1 is LGHNT, CDR2 FRNRAP, per germline. The length of the CDR3 is 13 residues. The CDR3, as DNA: TGTGCTAGTGGTTTGGTTTTGGGGGGGCCCCGGTATTTT. Residues: CASGLVLGGPRYF.

The rearrangement links TRBV5-1 to TRBJ2-1; 10 positions agree with TRBD1. V trimming: 4 bases; J trimming: 4 bases; junction bases outside the gene matches: 8. In germline, CDR1 is SGHRS, CDR2 YFSETQ. There are 16 residues in the CDR3. This CDR3 is CASSRNGQGGYNEQFF. The CDR3 DNA reads as TGCGCCAGCAGCCGCAACGGACAGGGGGGGTACAATGAGCAGTTCTTC.

The chain has TRBV27 and TRBJ2-2, with TRBD1 matching 7 bases. The CDR3 is made up of 17 amino acids. Unmatched junction bases numbered 13, after V lost 5 bases and J lost 4 bases. Looked up from germline, CDR1 is MNHEY and CDR2 is SMNVEV (reference sequence). This chain's CDR3 is CASSAGKRGQTTGELFF. DNA for the CDR3: TGTGCCAGCAGTGCGGGCAAGAGGGGACAGACCACCGGGGAGCTGTTTTTT.

To note about this clone: Other DNA sequences in the sample encode the same CDR3. The chain couples TRBV28 to TRBJ1-3; D perhaps matches TRBD1 (5 bases). The CDR3 is made up of 16 amino acids. Trimming removed 6 bases at V and 3 bases at J, with 18 bases between. Looked up from germline, CDR1 is MDHEN and CDR2 is SYDVKM. The CDR3: CASSVVAGRGGNTIYF. The CDR3 nucleotides are TGTGCCAGCAGCGTTGTGGCAGGGAGGGGTGGAAACACCATATATTTT.

Only a few counts were recorded for this clone. The chain joins TRBV10-2 to TRBJ2-5; D unresolved. Trimming removed 7 bases from V and 4 bases from J, with 22 bases in between. Germline CDR1 and CDR2: WSHSY and SAAADI. The CDR3 covers 16 residues. In nucleotides, the CDR3 is TGCGCCAGCATCCCCCAAGCCCCCCCCCTCGGAGAGACCCAGTACTTC. Protein sequence: CASIPQAPPLGETQYF.

CDR3 bases: TGTGCCAGCAGCTTATTGGGGGCGTTAAACTACACCTTC. This gives the protein CASSLLGALNYTF. This chain links TRBV11-2 with TRBJ1-2, with TRBD1 as a possible D gene (6 bases). This CDR3 is 13 amino acids long. Germline CDR1 and CDR2: SGHAT and FQNNGV. Trimming took 2 bases from V and 10 from J, leaving 14 bases between them.